These T cell receptor beta chains were read from a single sample in a study of blood T cell repertoires in COVID-19. Assay used: immunoSEQ multiplex PCR; TCRdb lists only in-frame clones, some missing. Here the sample spans approximately 200,000 clones, just under 90% being singletons. Input material: peripheral blood. These receptors were taken from a man aged 60 to 69 who had recovered from COVID-19. Each CDR3 is given with its conserved first and last residue. The D gene is left open where the match is weak. The size field is filled for only some rows; it gives once, few, many or a size class.

>.|TRBJ2-3|TRBV19|.
CASSIGGELSDTQYF
TGTGCCAGTAGTATAGGGGGCGAATTATCAGATACGCAGTATTTT
>.|TRBJ2-2|TRBV6-1|.
CASSEAVLATGELFF
TGTGCCAGCAGTGAAGCGGTGCTAGCGACCGGGGAGCTGTTTTTT
>.|TRBJ1-1|TRBV19|.
CASRPVTGNTEAFF
TGTGCCAGTAGGCCCGTAACAGGGAACACTGAAGCTTTCTTT
>TRBD1|TRBJ2-2|TRBV28|.
CASSLLGQGTGELFF
TGTGCCAGCAGTTTACTAGGACAGGGAACCGGGGAGCTGTTTTTT
>.|TRBJ2-1|TRBV3-1/TRBV3-2|.
CASSPNPGADEQFF
TGTGCCAGCAGCCCTAACCCAGGGGCCGATGAGCAGTTCTTC
>TRBD1|TRBJ2-1|TRBV10-3|.
CAIRDRGDEQFF
TGTGCCATCAGGGACAGGGGAGATGAGCAGTTCTTC
>TRBD1|TRBJ2-3|TRBV7-9|.
CASSNDRGQVDTQYF
TGTGCCAGCAGCAATGACAGGGGGCAGGTAGATACGCAGTATTTT
>.|TRBJ1-4|TRBV28|.
CASSSPGTTDEKLFF
TGTGCCAGCAGTTCCCCGGGGACAACCGATGAAAAACTGTTTTTT
>TRBD2|TRBJ2-7|TRBV7-9|.
CASSLDGGRARYEQYF
TGTGCCAGCAGCTTAGACGGCGGGAGGGCCAGGTACGAGCAGTACTTC
>TRBD1|TRBJ1-1|TRBV7-9|.
CASSHDREHTEAFF
TGTGCCAGCAGCCACGACAGGGAACATACTGAAGCTTTCTTT
>.|TRBJ2-2|TRBV4-1|.
CASSQVGQGNNIGELFF
TGCGCCAGCAGCCAAGTGGGGCAGGGGAATAATATCGGGGAGCTGTTTTTT
>.|TRBJ2-7|TRBV7-2|.
CASSFVRGTYEQYF
TGTGCCAGCAGCTTCGTCAGGGGAACCTACGAGCAGTACTTC
>.|TRBJ1-6|TRBV6-5|few
CASSVGIGGNSPLHF
TGTGCCAGCAGCGTCGGAATAGGGGGAAACTCACCCCTCCACTTT
>.|TRBJ1-4|TRBV15|.
CATSRGSENEKLFF
TGTGCCACCAGCAGAGGGAGCGAAAATGAAAAACTGTTTTTT
>TRBD1|TRBJ2-2|TRBV24-1|.
CATSSLYPRQGHTGELFF
TGTGCCACCAGCTCCTTATATCCCCGACAGGGTCACACCGGGGAGCTGTTTTTT
>TRBD1|TRBJ2-2|TRBV5-1|once
CASGTGGSGELFF
TGCGCCAGCGGGACAGGGGGGTCCGGGGAGCTGTTTTTT
>TRBD2|TRBJ2-3|TRBV7-2|.
CASSLVPGGTTSTDTQYF
TGTGCCAGCAGCTTAGTACCCGGGGGGACCACTAGCACAGATACGCAGTATTTT
>.|TRBJ2-3|TRBV6-4|.
CASREGQNTDTQYF
TGTGCCAGCAGAGAAGGACAGAACACAGATACGCAGTATTTT
>.|TRBJ1-2|TRBV12-3/TRBV12-4|.
CASTPGGNYGYTF
TGTGCCAGCACCCCGGGTGGGAACTATGGCTACACCTTC
>TRBD2|TRBJ2-3|TRBV9|.
CASSVETPLAGGTDTQYF
TGTGCCAGCAGCGTAGAAACCCCTCTAGCGGGGGGAACAGATACGCAGTATTTT
>TRBD1|TRBJ2-1|TRBV29-1|.
CSSDRADEQFF
TGCAGCTCGGACAGGGCCGATGAGCAGTTCTTC
>TRBD1|TRBJ1-1|TRBV11-3|.
CASSLVNRVRQGRGTEAFF
TGTGCCAGCAGCCTGGTAAACCGTGTGAGACAGGGGAGAGGGACTGAAGCTTTCTTT
>.|TRBJ2-2|TRBV4-2|once
CASSQRNTGELFF
TGTGCCAGCAGCCAGCGTAACACCGGGGAGCTGTTTTTT
>TRBD2|TRBJ2-1|TRBV11-2|.
CASSSTSGGSYNEQFF
TGTGCCAGCAGCTCGACTAGCGGGGGGTCCTACAATGAGCAGTTCTTC
>.|TRBJ1-5|TRBV10-1|.
CARQVREYSNQPQHF
TGCGCCAGGCAGGTCAGAGAATATAGCAATCAGCCCCAGCATTTT
>.|TRBJ1-1|TRBV5-1|.
CASSIYMLSGTEAFF
TGCGCCAGCAGCATCTACATGTTGTCGGGCACTGAAGCTTTCTTT
>.|TRBJ1-2|TRBV5-1|once
CASSLEGNYGYTF
TGCGCCAGCAGCTTGGAGGGGAACTATGGCTACACCTTC
>.|TRBJ2-2|TRBV7-2|.
CASSPGITGELFF
TGTGCCAGCAGTCCAGGGATTACCGGGGAGCTGTTTTTT
>TRBD2|TRBJ2-1|TRBV6-1|once
CASSERLAGGYNEQFF
TGTGCCAGCAGTGAACGGTTGGCGGGGGGCTACAATGAGCAGTTCTTC
>.|TRBJ1-1|TRBV9|.
CASSPTDTYTEAFF
TGTGCCAGCAGCCCCACGGACACCTACACTGAAGCTTTCTTT
>.|TRBJ2-2|TRBV9|.
CASSIQTNTGELFF
TGTGCCAGCAGCATACAGACGAACACCGGGGAGCTGTTTTTT
>.|TRBJ2-7|TRBV2|many
CASSEILAAEQYF
TGTGCCAGCAGTGAAATACTGGCAGCGGAGCAGTACTTC
>.|TRBJ1-2|TRBV6-5|.
CASSYWGRSTNGYTF
TGTGCCAGCAGTTACTGGGGGCGGTCGACAAATGGCTACACCTTC
>TRBD1|TRBJ1-1|TRBV5-1|.
CASSLAAGGGSEAFF
TGCGCCAGCAGCTTGGCCGCAGGGGGCGGTTCTGAAGCTTTCTTT
>TRBD1|TRBJ2-5|TRBV11-3|.
CASSFTGTGQETQYF
TGTGCCAGCAGCTTTACCGGGACAGGCCAAGAGACCCAGTACTTC
>.|TRBJ1-4|TRBV6-6|.
CASSYGGVDEKLFF
TGTGCCAGCAGTTACGGAGGGGTTGATGAAAAACTGTTTTTT
>TRBD2|TRBJ2-1|TRBV3-1/TRBV3-2|.
CASSQAGGNEQFF
TGTGCCAGCAGCCAAGCGGGGGGGAATGAGCAGTTCTTC
>.|TRBJ1-6|TRBV3-1/TRBV3-2|.
CASSQRRGSSYNSPLHF
TGTGCCAGCAGCCAGAGGAGGGGTAGCTCCTATAATTCACCCCTCCACTTT
>.|TRBJ2-1|TRBV4-3|once
CASSQDGLLYNEQFF
TGCGCCAGCAGCCAAGATGGACTATTGTACAATGAGCAGTTCTTC
>.|TRBJ1-2|TRBV28|.
CASSFLAPQGGYTF
TGTGCCAGCAGTTTTTTGGCGCCCCAGGGGGGCTACACCTTC
>.|TRBJ1-3|TRBV19|.
CASSIPPGRNTIYF
TGTGCCAGTAGTATCCCCCCTGGCCGAAACACCATATATTTT
>TRBD2|TRBJ2-2|TRBV7-3|.
CASSLTPVLAGSLDTGELFF
TGTGCCAGCAGCCTTACCCCCGTGCTAGCGGGATCCTTGGACACCGGGGAGCTGTTTTTT
>.|TRBJ2-5|TRBV28|once
CASLKGDQETQYF
TGTGCCAGCTTGAAAGGGGACCAAGAGACCCAGTACTTC
>.|TRBJ1-1|TRBV3-1/TRBV3-2|.
CASSQGPQENTEAFF
TGTGCCAGCAGCCAGGGCCCCCAAGAGAACACTGAAGCTTTCTTT
>.|TRBJ1-5|TRBV18|.
CASSPRQKLRNQPQHF
TGTGCCAGCTCACCACGACAGAAACTAAGAAATCAGCCCCAGCATTTT
>TRBD1|TRBJ1-5|TRBV19|few
CASSIKGQGNSNQPQHF
TGTGCCAGTAGTATAAAGGGACAGGGGAATAGCAATCAGCCCCAGCATTTT
>TRBD2|TRBJ2-1|TRBV30|.
CAWSVIAGVGDEQFF
TGTGCCTGGAGTGTTATAGCGGGAGTGGGGGATGAGCAGTTCTTC
>.|TRBJ2-4|TRBV9|.
CASSVSPTLAKNIQYF
TGTGCCAGCAGCGTAAGCCCGACTCTAGCCAAAAACATTCAGTACTTC
>.|TRBJ1-2|TRBV7-2|.
CASSSKVGWAYGYTF
TGTGCCAGCAGCTCCAAGGTGGGCTGGGCCTATGGCTACACCTTC
>.|TRBJ1-3|TRBV30|.
CAWSVSAGNTIYF
TGTGCCTGGAGTGTCTCGGCTGGAAACACCATATATTTT
>.|TRBJ2-7|TRBV28|.
CASSLPGPSSYEQYF
TGTGCCAGCAGTTTACCAGGGCCCAGCTCCTACGAGCAGTACTTC